These T cell receptor beta chains were read from a single sample in a study of blood T cell repertoires in COVID-19. Repertoires were generated with immunoSEQ multiplex PCR, while TCRdb's copy carries only in-frame clones and drops some. Here the sample spans almost 200,000 clones, 86% being singletons. Sample: peripheral blood. The receptors here all came from a woman aged 65 to 85 with acute or convalescent COVID-19. The CDR3 runs from the conserved cysteine through the conserved F or W. A D gene is named only where the DNA matches it firmly. Size values are once, few and many counts, or a class for expanded clones, and some rows have none.

CDR3aa,CDR3nt,d_gene,v_gene,j_gene,abundance
CASSQASVRDEAFF,TGTGCCAGCAGCCAAGCCTCCGTCAGGGATGAAGCTTTCTTT,-,TRBV14,TRBJ1-1,-
CASRLTQSAPEQYF,TGTGCCAGCAGGCTGACTCAAAGTGCTCCCGAGCAGTACTTC,-,TRBV2,TRBJ2-7,-
CASRPRGQETQYF,TGTGCCAGTAGGCCTCGGGGGCAAGAGACCCAGTACTTC,-,TRBV19,TRBJ2-5,-
CAISEISGSRGGNTIYF,TGTGCCATCAGCGAAATTTCCGGGTCTCGTGGTGGAAACACCATATATTTT,-,TRBV10-3,TRBJ1-3,-
CAISGRNTGELFF,TGTGCCATTAGCGGGAGAAACACCGGGGAGCTGTTTTTT,TRBD2,TRBV28,TRBJ2-2,-
CATSDSGGAGYGYTF,TGTGCCACCAGTGATTCAGGGGGCGCCGGCTATGGCTACACCTTC,TRBD1,TRBV24-1,TRBJ1-2,-
CASSQDGRRKDTQYF,TGTGCCAGCAGCCAAGACGGCAGGCGTAAAGATACGCAGTATTTT,-,TRBV3-1/TRBV3-2,TRBJ2-3,once
CASRTIGTSNTEAFF,TGTGCCAGCAGAACGATCGGGACATCGAACACTGAAGCTTTCTTT,-,TRBV27,TRBJ1-1,-
CASIRRGEEQYF,TGTGCCAGCATTCGAAGGGGTGAAGAGCAGTACTTC,-,TRBV2,TRBJ2-7,-
CASSVRGEMNTEAFF,TGTGCCAGCAGCGTCAGGGGCGAGATGAACACTGAAGCTTTCTTT,-,TRBV9,TRBJ1-1,-
CASTPVTGVRNEQFF,TGTGCCAGCACCCCCGTGACAGGGGTCCGGAATGAGCAGTTCTTC,TRBD1,TRBV6-6,TRBJ2-1,-
CASITGGLPYEQYF,TGTGCCAGCATAACAGGGGGCCTGCCTTACGAGCAGTACTTC,TRBD1,TRBV2,TRBJ2-7,-
CASSQDAGGLNQPQHF,TGCGCCAGCAGCCAAGATGCGGGGGGTCTGAATCAGCCCCAGCATTTT,-,TRBV4-3,TRBJ1-5,-
CASISSGTATEKLFF,TGTGCCAGCATTAGTTCCGGGACAGCCACTGAAAAACTGTTTTTT,TRBD1,TRBV7-9,TRBJ1-4,-
CATSGQGRTEAFF,TGTGCCACCAGCGGACAGGGGAGAACTGAAGCTTTCTTT,TRBD1,TRBV15,TRBJ1-1,-
CASSEGQGNEKLFF,TGTGCCAGCAGTGAGGGGCAAGGTAATGAAAAACTGTTTTTT,-,TRBV25-1,TRBJ1-4,once
CASSHRTGLQETQYF,TGTGCCAGCAGCCACCGGACAGGGCTTCAAGAGACCCAGTACTTC,TRBD1,TRBV3-1/TRBV3-2,TRBJ2-5,-
CASSSGGPNSGNTIYF,TGTGCCAGCAGTTCCGGGGGACCGAACTCTGGAAACACCATATATTTT,-,TRBV28,TRBJ1-3,-
CASSVGGTYNEQFF,TGTGCCAGCAGCGTAGGGGGCACCTACAATGAGCAGTTCTTC,-,TRBV9,TRBJ2-1,-
CASSLNRGDTEAFF,TGTGCCAGCAGTTTAAACAGGGGCGACACTGAAGCTTTCTTT,TRBD1,TRBV27,TRBJ1-1,once
CASSQQGTMNTEAFF,TGCGCCAGCAGCCAGCAGGGGACCATGAACACTGAAGCTTTCTTT,-,TRBV4-1,TRBJ1-1,-
CASSYTGPGNNSPLHF,TGTGCCAGCAGTTACACGGGTCCCGGTAATAATTCACCCCTCCACTTT,-,TRBV6-5,TRBJ1-6,-
CASRLGQYGYTF,TGTGCCAGCAGATTAGGACAGTATGGCTACACCTTC,-,TRBV7-9,TRBJ1-2,-
CASSQRGRVMREQYF,TGTGCCAGCAGTCAAAGGGGTCGAGTCATGAGGGAGCAGTACTTC,-,TRBV28,TRBJ2-7,-
CASGPGTAINEQFF,TGTGCTAGTGGTCCGGGGACAGCGATCAATGAGCAGTTCTTC,TRBD1,TRBV12-5,TRBJ2-1,-
CASSPPGLPNEKLFF,TGTGCCAGCAGCCCCCCAGGCTTACCTAATGAAAAACTGTTTTTT,-,TRBV7-2,TRBJ1-4,-
CASSVQGGETQYF,TGTGCCAGCAGTGTGCAGGGGGGAGAGACCCAGTACTTC,-,TRBV25-1,TRBJ2-5,-
CASSVTGLGTGELFF,TGTGCCAGCAGCGTCACAGGCTTGGGTACCGGGGAGCTGTTTTTT,-,TRBV6-5,TRBJ2-2,-
CASSFSSGGIYEQFF,TGTGCCAGCAGCTTCTCTAGCGGGGGGATCTATGAGCAGTTCTTC,TRBD2,TRBV5-8,TRBJ2-1,-
CASSLAGQGEAFF,TGTGCCAGCAGCTTAGCAGGACAGGGTGAAGCTTTCTTT,TRBD1,TRBV7-2,TRBJ1-1,-
CASSSLAGHNEQFF,TGTGCCAGCAGCTCACTAGCGGGGCACAATGAGCAGTTCTTC,TRBD2,TRBV6-2/TRBV6-3,TRBJ2-1,-
CASSFGGQGLETQYF,TGTGCCAGCAGCTTTGGGGGACAGGGTCTAGAGACCCAGTACTTC,TRBD1,TRBV7-9,TRBJ2-5,-
CASSSTGGGGLSGYTF,TGTGCCAGCAGTTCGACAGGGGGCGGGGGGCTGTCGGGCTACACCTTC,TRBD1,TRBV28,TRBJ1-2,-
CASSRGAGVETQYF,TGTGCCAGCAGCCGAGGGGCAGGGGTAGAGACCCAGTACTTC,-,TRBV7-6,TRBJ2-5,-
CASSPISGTGELFF,TGCGCCAGCAGCCCGATTTCGGGGACCGGGGAGCTGTTTTTT,-,TRBV5-1,TRBJ2-2,-
CASSIQLAGHYNEQFF,TGTGCCAGTAGTATCCAACTAGCGGGACACTACAATGAGCAGTTCTTC,TRBD2,TRBV19,TRBJ2-1,-
CASSLHPGGEQYF,TGTGCCAGCTCCCTTCACCCCGGCGGCGAGCAGTACTTC,-,TRBV18,TRBJ2-7,-
CRVEGGPEAFF,TGCAGAGTCGAAGGGGGACCTGAAGCTTTCTTT,-,TRBV20-1,TRBJ1-1,-
CASSVGQTGNQPQHF,TGTGCCAGCTCAGTTGGACAGACGGGGAATCAGCCCCAGCATTTT,-,TRBV18,TRBJ1-5,once
CASSPVTDTQYF,TGTGCTAGCAGCCCAGTCACAGATACGCAGTATTTT,-,TRBV7-7,TRBJ2-3,-
CASTQGGFYGYTF,TGTGCCAGCACCCAGGGGGGCTTCTATGGCTACACCTTC,TRBD1,TRBV12-3/TRBV12-4,TRBJ1-2,-
CASSPGLARTYEQYF,TGTGCCAGCAGCCCCGGGCTAGCGCGAACCTACGAGCAGTACTTC,-,TRBV11-3,TRBJ2-7,-
CAISAGTSGATGSYNEQFF,TGTGCCATCAGTGCGGGGACTAGCGGGGCGACTGGCTCCTACAATGAGCAGTTCTTC,TRBD2,TRBV10-3,TRBJ2-1,-
CATSRDTSGTEAFF,TGTGCCACCAGCAGAGATACGTCCGGGACTGAAGCTTTCTTT,-,TRBV15,TRBJ1-1,-
CASKRDGSSTDTQYF,TGTGCCAGCAAGCGGGACGGGTCTAGCACAGATACGCAGTATTTT,TRBD2,TRBV6-5,TRBJ2-3,-
CASSLRLSRAGGWNEQYF,TGTGCCAGCAGCTTGAGATTATCCAGAGCGGGAGGATGGAACGAGCAGTACTTC,TRBD2,TRBV5-6,TRBJ2-7,-
CASSFGLAPAGFEQYF,TGTGCCAGCAGTTTCGGACTAGCGCCCGCAGGGTTCGAGCAGTACTTC,TRBD2,TRBV11-2,TRBJ2-7,-
CASSLTSGGFKNIQYF,TGTGCCAGCAGCTTAACTAGCGGGGGTTTCAAAAACATTCAGTACTTC,TRBD2,TRBV11-2,TRBJ2-4,-
CASSLRAGMSYEQYF,TGTGCCAGCAGCTTGAGAGCGGGGATGTCCTACGAGCAGTACTTC,TRBD2,TRBV5-4,TRBJ2-7,-
CASGRTGGTPEAFF,TGCGCCAGCGGCAGGACAGGGGGCACGCCTGAAGCTTTCTTT,TRBD1,TRBV10-2,TRBJ1-1,-
CASSIAHGGNSYEQYF,TGTGCCAGTAGTATCGCCCACGGGGGTAACTCCTACGAGCAGTACTTC,-,TRBV19,TRBJ2-7,-
CASSSPGLAGGRETQYF,TGTGCCAGCAGTAGCCCGGGACTAGCGGGAGGAAGGGAGACCCAGTACTTC,TRBD2,TRBV28,TRBJ2-5,-
CASSQRELAGETQYF,TGTGCCAGCAGCCAAAGGGAACTAGCGGGGGAGACCCAGTACTTC,TRBD2,TRBV3-1/TRBV3-2,TRBJ2-5,-
CASRVTGGGGYTF,TGTGCCAGCAGGGTCACAGGGGGAGGTGGCTACACCTTC,TRBD1,TRBV28,TRBJ1-2,-
CASRFGSGTDTQYF,TGTGCCAGTAGGTTCGGGAGCGGCACAGATACGCAGTATTTT,-,TRBV19,TRBJ2-3,-
CASSSHSFGYEQYF,TGTGCCAGCAGCTCCCACAGTTTCGGCTACGAGCAGTACTTC,-,TRBV5-5,TRBJ2-7,once
CASSPVGYEQYF,TGTGCCAGCAGCCCGGTTGGTTACGAGCAGTACTTC,-,TRBV11-2,TRBJ2-7,-
CASSEELGDTEAFF,TGTGCCAGCAGTGAAGAACTGGGAGACACTGAAGCTTTCTTT,-,TRBV6-4,TRBJ1-1,-
CASSSRDRTYNEQFF,TGTGCCAGCAGCTCCCGGGACAGGACCTACAATGAGCAGTTCTTC,TRBD1,TRBV6-6,TRBJ2-1,-